The 10 T cell receptor beta chains in this list originate from one sample, sequenced in a study of cytomegalovirus exposure and HLA in healthy donors. PCR was performed using 60 Vbeta and 13 Jbeta primers. Here immunoSEQ multiplex PCR was the method, and the copy in TCRdb shows in-frame clones only, minus some. The sample yields approximately 77,000 clones, about 73% seen once. The sequenced sample consisted of PBMCs. The receptors shown here come from a man between 35 and 55 years old in good health and CMV-seronegative.

This clone has only a few counts. The chain has TRBV5-1 and TRBJ1-2; D is undetermined. The CDR3 runs to 13 residues. Germline values: CDR1 SGHRS, CDR2 YFSETQ. V was trimmed by 1 base and J by 1 base, leaving 5 bases between them. The CDR3 DNA sequence: TGCGCCAGCAGCTTGACAGTTAACTATGGCTACACCTTC. Its protein product is CASSLTVNYGYTF.

The rearrangement joins TRBV28 to TRBJ2-3, with D maybe TRBD1 (6 bases). This CDR3 contains 14 residues. V was cut by 5 bases and J by 5 bases, with 14 bases left in between. Germline CDR1 and CDR2: MDHEN and SYDVKM. CDR3 sequence (DNA): TGTGCCAGCAGTCCCCCCGGGACACAAGATACGCAGTATTTT. Translation: CASSPPGTQDTQYF.

V is TRBV4-3 and J is TRBJ1-4, with a possible D match to TRBD1 (5 bases). The CDR3 extends over 17 amino acids. Trimming took off 0 bases at V and 1 base at J, with 12 bases between the two ends. CDR1 is LGHNA and CDR2 is YSLEER in the germline V gene. This CDR3 is CASSQEPEGVTNEKLFF. The CDR3, as DNA: TGCGCCAGCAGCCAAGAACCGGAAGGGGTAACTAATGAAAAACTGTTTTTT.

V gene TRBV5-6 combines with J gene TRBJ1-3; 12 bases match TRBD1. Per the germline V gene, CDR1 is SGHDT and CDR2 is YYEEEE. This CDR3 has 17 amino acids. V trimming: 5 bases; J trimming: 6 bases; junction bases outside the gene matches: 12. Written as DNA, the CDR3 is TGTGCCAGCAGACGAAGGGGACAGGGGGCGAATGAAAACACCATATATTTT. It translates to CASRRRGQGANENTIYF.

This sequence joins TRBV9 and TRBJ1-1; D uncertain. The ends were cut back, 0 bases at V and 5 bases at J, with 5 bases in the middle. The CDR3 consists of 12 residues. Germline assignment: CDR1 SGDLS and CDR2 YYNGEE. The CDR3 protein is CASSVDETEAFF. For the CDR3, the DNA is TGTGCCAGCAGCGTAGACGAGACTGAAGCTTTCTTT.

V and J are TRBV7-2 and TRBJ2-2; maybe TRBD1 (5 bases). Trimming pared 7 bases from V and 1 base from J, leaving 13 bases between. Germline V gene sequence: CDR1 SGHTA, CDR2 FQGNSA. CDR3 length: 15 amino acids. The CDR3 region has the DNA TGTGCCAGCACCGCTTATCAGGGGAACACCGGGGAGCTGTTTTTT. Translating it yields CASTAYQGNTGELFF.

This sequence joins TRBV7-2 and TRBJ2-3, with D possibly matching TRBD2 (8 bases). The CDR3 has 16 residues. Looked up from germline, CDR1 is SGHTA and CDR2 is FQGNSA. V gave up 1 base and J gave up 3 bases, with 14 bases separating them. In nucleotides, the CDR3 is TGTGCCAGCAGCTTAGTAGGGGGCGGGAGGACAGATACGCAGTATTTT. As protein: CASSLVGGGRTDTQYF.

J is TRBJ2-1 and V is TRBV29-1; a possible D gene is TRBD2 (6 bases). Trimming cost V 1 base and J 0 bases, with 10 bases left between them. This CDR3 is built from 15 residues. Germline V gives CDR1 SQVTM, CDR2 ANQGSEA. As DNA, the CDR3 is TGCAGCGTTGAAGGCGGGAAGGGCTCCTACAATGAGCAGTTCTTC. Protein product: CSVEGGKGSYNEQFF.

This clone occurred a few times. The chain combines TRBV18 with TRBJ2-1, with 8 positions matching TRBD1. The CDR3 is 15 amino acids. The germline V gene has CDR1 KGHSH and CDR2 LQKENI. Trimming cost V 3 bases and J 3 bases; bases outside gene matches: 4. CDR3 residues: CASSPDRALYNEQFF. The CDR3 DNA sequence: TGTGCCAGCTCACCGGACAGGGCGCTCTACAATGAGCAGTTCTTC.

The chain employs TRBV7-2 and TRBJ2-3, with 7 positions matching TRBD2. V lost 5 bases and J lost 1; bases outside the gene matches: 3. Looked up from germline, CDR1 is SGHTA and CDR2 is FQGNSA. This CDR3 has 14 residues. CDR3 bases: TGTGCCAGCAGCCGGGACTACCGCACAGATACGCAGTATTTT. Its translation: CASSRDYRTDTQYF.